This T cell receptor (beta chain) was profiled in a study of siplizumab effects on memory and regulatory T cells. Overall study findings and caveats: It was not possible to assign a naive or memory phenotype to roughly 80-96% of proliferating CD4+ or CD8+ clones. The naive T cell population seemed more diverse than memory cells and seemed a major contributor to the alloresponse. Proliferating Tregs from siplizumab cultures lacked functional confirmation of suppression.

Method: immunoSEQ multiplex PCR; TCRdb's copy keeps in-frame clones and lacks some. The data hold about 110,000 clones, with roughly 89% observed a single time. This clone has just one count. The antigen is undetermined. The germline CDR1 and CDR2 sequences are MNHNS and SASEGT. The CDR3 consists of 17 residues. The V segment lost 1 base and the J segment 4 bases; nucleotides outside the gene matches: 10. Specimen: CD4+ T cells sorted from blood. The TCR was taken from a human donor in good health. The V and J genes are TRBV6-1 and TRBJ1-3; the match to TRBD1 covers 7 bases. The chain's CDR3 is CASSEEEGASSGNTIYF. The CDR3 nucleotides read TGTGCCAGCAGTGAAGAAGAGGGGGCGAGTTCCGGAAACACCATATATTTT.